The T cell receptor (beta chain) described here comes from a study of T cells in Graves' hyperthyroidism and ophthalmopathy. This clonotype was recorded at least ten times. Amplified TCR beta CDR3 regions derived from RNA transcripts. First-round RT-PCR targeting the TCR CDR3 was performed with the HTBI primer set. TCRdb independently ran MiXCR on the multiplex PCR reads; one entry per CDR3 protein. The data contain fewer than 750,000 distinct CDR3 sequences, more than 12% of them seen just once; the ten biggest clones take up under 15%. The germline V gene has CDR1 MNHEY and CDR2 SMNVEV (reference sequence). Losses at the gene ends were 2 bases for V and 4 bases for J; bases not matched to a gene: 5. The CDR3 runs to 15 residues. Cells are PBMCs isolated from over 7.5 ml of fresh blood.

The sequenced sample consisted of blood. The chain carries TRBV27 and TRBJ2-1, with 7 bases that match TRBD1. The origin of this receptor is a woman aged 45-65 years with Graves' ophthalmopathy. The CDR3 bases are TGTGCCAGCAGTTTAACCGGGACAGCATACAATGAGCAGTTCTTC. Protein: CASSLTGTAYNEQFF.